One sample yielded the 12 T cell receptor beta chains listed below, sequenced in a study of blood T cell repertoires in COVID-19. Assay used: immunoSEQ multiplex PCR; TCRdb lists only in-frame clones, some missing. The sample has approximately 88,000 clones; more than 65% are singletons. The sample was peripheral blood. All receptors come from a woman over 75 with active or convalescent COVID-19.

The rearrangement uses TRBV7-2 and TRBJ2-5; 7 positions agree with TRBD2. This CDR3 spans 12 amino acids. With V trimmed by 6 bases and J by 5 bases, 3 bases remained unmatched. Germline V lookup: CDR1 SGHTA, CDR2 FQGNSA. The CDR3 DNA reads as TGTGCCAGCAGAGGACTAGTGGAGACCCAGTACTTC. Amino acids: CASRGLVETQYF.

The V call is TRBV9, the J call TRBJ2-1; 8 bases agree with TRBD2. The CDR3 runs to 15 residues. The V and J ends lost 4 bases and 0 bases, in that order; junction bases with no gene match: 3. Germline lookup yields CDR1 SGDLS and CDR2 YYNGEE. The CDR3 spells CASSLAGFSYNEQFF. CDR3 bases: TGTGCCAGCAGCTTAGCGGGATTCTCCTACAATGAGCAGTTCTTC. Looking up the rest from reference TRBV9 and TRBJ2-1 gives the full variable domain: DSGVTQTPKHLITATGQRVTLRCSPRSGDLSVYWYQQSLDQGLQFLIQYYNGEERAKGNILERFSAQQFPDLHSELNLSSLELGDSALYFCASSLAGFSYNEQFFGPGTRLTVL.

The chain is built from TRBV27 and TRBJ2-3, with D perhaps matching TRBD1 (6 bases). V shed 4 bases and J shed 2 bases, with 16 bases lying between them. CDR3 length: 16 residues. Germline loops: CDR1 MNHEY, CDR2 SMNVEV (reference sequence). The CDR3 DNA sequence: TGTGCCAGCAGTTCACCCGGGACACCTTACACAGATACGCAGTATTTT. Protein product: CASSSPGTPYTDTQYF.

For the CDR3, the DNA is TGTGCCAGCAGCTTAACGGGGACTAGCGGGGTGAACACCGGGGAGCTGTTTTTT. Translating gives CASSLTGTSGVNTGELFF. The chain recombines TRBV7-2 with TRBJ2-2; 13 nucleotides match TRBD2. The CDR3 is 18 amino acids. J was trimmed by 1 base and V by 2 bases; bases with no gene match: 4. Germline V lookup: CDR1 SGHTA, CDR2 FQGNSA. Filled out from reference TRBV7-2 and TRBJ2-2, the complete variable domain reads GAGVSQSPSNKVTEKGKDVELRCDPISGHTALYWYRQSLGQGLEFLIYFQGNSAPDKSGLPSDRFSAERTGGSVSTLTIQRTQQEDSAVYLCASSLTGTSGVNTGELFFGEGSRLTVL.

The chain recombines TRBV28 with TRBJ2-5, with D perhaps matching TRBD1 (6 bases). Germline-derived CDR1 and CDR2 are MDHEN and SYDVKM. Trimming took off 3 bases at V and 3 bases at J, with 11 bases between the two ends. This CDR3 comprises 14 residues. This CDR3 reads CASSLGTSEETQYF. CDR3 nucleotides: TGTGCCAGCAGTTTGGGGACAAGTGAAGAGACCCAGTACTTC.

A single count supports this clone. This chain connects TRBV21-1 to TRBJ2-7; the listed D gene, TRBD1, was not tested against the DNA. TRBV21-1 is listed as a pseudogene. CDR3 length: 14 amino acids. The CDR3 DNA reads TGTGCCAGCAGCAAAGTGGCCTTTGTAAACGAGCAGTACTTC. It translates to CASSKVAFVNEQYF.

The chain has TRBV18 and TRBJ2-4; a weak D match, TRBD2 (5 bases). The V end lost 0 bases, the J end lost 10 bases, and 13 bases lay between the germline ends. The CDR3 covers 14 residues. Per germline, CDR1 KGHSH and CDR2 LQKENI. The chain's CDR3 is CASSPPLERGIQYF. The DNA of the CDR3 is TGTGCCAGCTCACCACCGCTTGAGAGAGGGATTCAGTACTTC.

J is TRBJ1-2 and V is TRBV27; D gene uncertain. Trimming left V 2 bases short and J 8 bases short, with 18 bases between. Germline CDR1 and CDR2: MNHEY and SMNVEV (reference sequence). The CDR3 has 15 residues. In DNA, the CDR3 is TGTGCCAGCAGTTTAGAGCCGCAAGGCTTGCGGGGCTACACCTTC. Protein product: CASSLEPQGLRGYTF.

V is TRBV2 and J is TRBJ2-3; D might be TRBD1 (5 bases). The CDR3 loop spans 15 amino acids. V gave up 6 bases and J gave up 2 bases, with 15 bases separating them. The germline V gene has CDR1 SNHLY and CDR2 FYNNEI. This chain's CDR3 is CASRNRTSYTDTQYF. The CDR3, as DNA: TGTGCCAGCAGGAACCGGACAAGCTACACAGATACGCAGTATTTT.

This clone was observed a handful of times. V gene TRBV11-3 combines with J gene TRBJ2-2, with 7 bases identical to TRBD1. Germline lookup yields CDR1 SGHNT and CDR2 YENEEA. The CDR3 has 15 amino acids. The J segment lost 5 bases and the V segment lost 5 bases, leaving 8 bases of the junction unmatched. CDR3 loop: CASSKGTAGTGELFF. The CDR3 DNA sequence: TGTGCCAGCAGCAAAGGGACAGCTGGGACCGGGGAGCTGTTTTTT.

The chain couples TRBV6-4 to TRBJ2-7, with 8 bases aligning to TRBD2. V shed 7 bases, J shed 4 bases, and the junction held 12 bases outside the gene matches. The CDR3 spans 15 residues. Per germline, CDR1 MRHNA and CDR2 SNTAGT. The CDR3 DNA follows: TGTGCCAGCACCTACGGGAACGGGGGGGTATACGAGCAGTACTTC. Protein: CASTYGNGGVYEQYF.

This clone was observed once. V is TRBV1 and J is TRBJ2-3; no check of the table's D call, TRBD2, against the DNA was made. TRBV1 is reported as a pseudogene. The CDR3 totals 15 residues. The CDR3 nucleotides read TGCACCAGCAGCCGAGGACTAGCGGGGTTAGATACGCAGTATTTT. Translating gives CTSSRGLAGLDTQYF.